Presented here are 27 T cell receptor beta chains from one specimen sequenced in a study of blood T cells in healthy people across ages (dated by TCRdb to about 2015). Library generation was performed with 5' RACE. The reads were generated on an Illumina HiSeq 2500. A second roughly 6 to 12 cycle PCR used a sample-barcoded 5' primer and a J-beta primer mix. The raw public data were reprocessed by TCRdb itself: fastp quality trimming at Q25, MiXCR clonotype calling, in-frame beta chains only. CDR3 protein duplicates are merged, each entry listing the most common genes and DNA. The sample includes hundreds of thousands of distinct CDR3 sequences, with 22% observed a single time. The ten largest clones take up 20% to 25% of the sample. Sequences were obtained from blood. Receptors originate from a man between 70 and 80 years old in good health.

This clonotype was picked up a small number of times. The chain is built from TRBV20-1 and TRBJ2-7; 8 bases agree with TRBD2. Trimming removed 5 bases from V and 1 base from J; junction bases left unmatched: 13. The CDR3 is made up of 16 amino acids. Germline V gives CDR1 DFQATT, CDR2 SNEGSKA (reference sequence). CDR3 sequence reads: CSASYGSGVISYEQYF. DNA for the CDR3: TGCAGTGCTTCCTACGGTAGCGGGGTAATATCCTACGAGCAGTACTTC.

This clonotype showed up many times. CDR3 bases: TGTGCCAGCAGCTTAGATGGGGGGGCCTACGAGCAGTACTTC. This sequence encodes CASSLDGGAYEQYF. This rearrangement joins TRBV13 to TRBJ2-7; TRBD2 agrees at 7 bases. This CDR3 is built from 14 residues. CDR1 and CDR2 (germline): PRHDT, FYEKMQ (reference sequence). V was pared by 1 base and J by 2 bases, with 2 bases of the junction left unmatched.

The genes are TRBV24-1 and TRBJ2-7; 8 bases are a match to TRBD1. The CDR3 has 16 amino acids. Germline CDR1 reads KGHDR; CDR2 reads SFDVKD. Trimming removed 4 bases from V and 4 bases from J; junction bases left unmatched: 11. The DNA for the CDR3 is TGTGCCACCAGTGACGGACAGGGCGACCCTTTTTACGAGCAGTACTTC. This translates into CATSDGQGDPFYEQYF.

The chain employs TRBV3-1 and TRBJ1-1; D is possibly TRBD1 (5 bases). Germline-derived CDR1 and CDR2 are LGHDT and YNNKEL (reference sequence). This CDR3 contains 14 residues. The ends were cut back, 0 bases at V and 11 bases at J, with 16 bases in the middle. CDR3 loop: CASSQDSNSGRAFF. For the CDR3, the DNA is TGTGCCAGCAGCCAAGATAGTAACTCAGGGAGGGCTTTCTTT.

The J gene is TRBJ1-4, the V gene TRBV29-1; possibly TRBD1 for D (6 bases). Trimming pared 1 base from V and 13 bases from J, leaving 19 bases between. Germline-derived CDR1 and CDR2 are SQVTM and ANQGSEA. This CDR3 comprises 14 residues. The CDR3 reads CSVEGGTRHVGLFF. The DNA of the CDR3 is TGCAGCGTTGAAGGCGGGACACGTCATGTAGGACTGTTTTTT.

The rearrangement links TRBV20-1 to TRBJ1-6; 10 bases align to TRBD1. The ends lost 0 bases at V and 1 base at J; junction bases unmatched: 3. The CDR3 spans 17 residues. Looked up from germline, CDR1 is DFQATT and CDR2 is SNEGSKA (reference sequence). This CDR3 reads CSARERQGASYNSPLHF. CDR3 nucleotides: TGCAGTGCTAGAGAAAGACAGGGGGCGTCCTATAATTCACCCCTCCACTTT.

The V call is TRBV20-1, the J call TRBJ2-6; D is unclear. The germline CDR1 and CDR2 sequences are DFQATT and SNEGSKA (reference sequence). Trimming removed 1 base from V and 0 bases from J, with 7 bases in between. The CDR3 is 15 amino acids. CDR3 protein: CSARVRSSGANVLTF. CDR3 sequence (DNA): TGCAGTGCTAGAGTTCGCAGCTCTGGGGCCAACGTCCTGACTTTC.

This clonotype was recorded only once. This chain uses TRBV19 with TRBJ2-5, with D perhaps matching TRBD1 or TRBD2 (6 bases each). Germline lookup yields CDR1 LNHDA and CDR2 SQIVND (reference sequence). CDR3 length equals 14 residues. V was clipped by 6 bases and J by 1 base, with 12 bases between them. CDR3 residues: CASSEGGIQETQYF. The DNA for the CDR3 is TGTGCCAGTAGCGAAGGGGGGATCCAAGAGACCCAGTACTTC.

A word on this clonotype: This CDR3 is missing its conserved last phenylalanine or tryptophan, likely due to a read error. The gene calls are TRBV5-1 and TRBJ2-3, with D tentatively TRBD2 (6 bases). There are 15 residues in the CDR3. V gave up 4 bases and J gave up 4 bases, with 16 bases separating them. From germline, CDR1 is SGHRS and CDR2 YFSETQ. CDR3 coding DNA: TGCGCCAGCAGCCGGGAGAATGTTGATGCAGATACGCAGTATTCT. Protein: CASSRENVDADTQYS.

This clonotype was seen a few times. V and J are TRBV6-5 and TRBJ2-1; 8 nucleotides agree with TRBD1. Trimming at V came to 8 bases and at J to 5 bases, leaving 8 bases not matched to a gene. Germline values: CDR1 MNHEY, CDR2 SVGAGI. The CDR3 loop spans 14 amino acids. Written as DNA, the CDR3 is TGTGCCAGCTGGCGGACAGGGAACCACAATGAGCAGTTCTTC. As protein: CASWRTGNHNEQFF.

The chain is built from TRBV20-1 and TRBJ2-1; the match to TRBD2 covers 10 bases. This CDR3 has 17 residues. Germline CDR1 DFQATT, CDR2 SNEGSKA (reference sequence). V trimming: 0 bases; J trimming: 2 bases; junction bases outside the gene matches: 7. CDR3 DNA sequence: TGCAGTGCTAGAGATCTCCGGACTAGCGGTCCCTACAATGAGCAGTTCTTC. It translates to CSARDLRTSGPYNEQFF.

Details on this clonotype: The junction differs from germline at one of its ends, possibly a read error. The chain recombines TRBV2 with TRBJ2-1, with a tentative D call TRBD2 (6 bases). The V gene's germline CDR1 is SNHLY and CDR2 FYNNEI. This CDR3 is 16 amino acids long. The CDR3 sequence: CAGRPFMAGTYNEQFF. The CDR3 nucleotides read TGTGCCGGCAGGCCCTTTATGGCGGGGACGTACAATGAGCAGTTCTTC.

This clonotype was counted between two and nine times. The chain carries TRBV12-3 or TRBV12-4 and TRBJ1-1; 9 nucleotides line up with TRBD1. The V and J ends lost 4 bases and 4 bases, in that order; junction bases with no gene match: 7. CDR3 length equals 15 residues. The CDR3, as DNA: TGTGCCAGCAGTTCACGGACAGGGGTAGGCACTGAAGCTTTCTTT. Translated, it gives CASSSRTGVGTEAFF.

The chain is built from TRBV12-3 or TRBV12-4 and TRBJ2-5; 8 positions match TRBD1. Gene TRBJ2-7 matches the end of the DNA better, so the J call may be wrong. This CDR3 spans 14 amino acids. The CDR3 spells CASTTTGASYEQYF. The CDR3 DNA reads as TGTGCCAGCACCACGACAGGGGCATCCTACGAGCAGTACTTC.

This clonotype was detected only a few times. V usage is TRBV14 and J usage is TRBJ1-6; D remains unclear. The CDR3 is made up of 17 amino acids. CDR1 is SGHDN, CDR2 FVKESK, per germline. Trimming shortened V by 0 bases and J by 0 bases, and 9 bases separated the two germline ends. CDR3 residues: CASSQDFGSSYNSPLHF. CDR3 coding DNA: TGTGCCAGCAGCCAAGATTTTGGGAGCTCCTATAATTCACCCCTCCACTTT.

CDR3 nucleotide sequence: TGCAGTGGCCGGGGGACAGGGAGATCACCCCTCCACTTT. Its translation is CSGRGTGRSPLHF. The rearrangement uses TRBV20-1 and TRBJ1-6, with 9 bases identical to TRBD1. CDR1 is DFQATT, CDR2 SNEGSKA, per germline (reference sequence). CDR3 length: 13 amino acids. Losses at the gene ends were 7 bases for V and 10 bases for J; bases not matched to a gene: 8.

The DNA for the CDR3 is TGTGCCAGCAGCGGTACAGGGGGCTGTGAGCAGTTCTTC. It yields the protein CASSGTGGCEQFF. V gene TRBV9 combines with J gene TRBJ2-1, with 9 bases that match TRBD1. Germline V gives CDR1 SGDLS, CDR2 YYNGEE. V gave up 3 bases and J gave up 9 bases; unmatched junction bases: 4. The CDR3 spans 13 residues.

The CDR3 sequence is CASSPDRGADGYTF. Written as DNA, the CDR3 is TGTGCCAGCTCACCCGACAGAGGCGCGGATGGCTACACCTTC. The chain uses TRBV18 and TRBJ1-2; D possibly corresponds to TRBD1 (5 bases). The CDR3 totals 14 residues. CDR1 and CDR2 from the germline V gene are KGHSH and LQKENI. V was clipped by 3 bases and J by 6 bases, with 14 bases between them.

The CDR3 loop is CASSFMGQKETQYF. Here the CDR3 DNA reads TGTGCCAGCAGTTTTATGGGACAAAAAGAGACCCAGTACTTC. The gene calls are TRBV12-3 or TRBV12-4 and TRBJ2-5, with D possibly matching TRBD1 (6 bases). The CDR3 spans 14 residues. V was cut by 3 bases and J by 3 bases, with 11 bases left in between.

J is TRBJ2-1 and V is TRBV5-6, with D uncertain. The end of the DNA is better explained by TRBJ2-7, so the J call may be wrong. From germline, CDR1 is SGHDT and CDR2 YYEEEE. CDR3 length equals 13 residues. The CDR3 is CASSFYPQLEQYF. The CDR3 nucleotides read TGTGCCAGCAGCTTCTATCCGCAGCTGGAGCAGTACTTC.

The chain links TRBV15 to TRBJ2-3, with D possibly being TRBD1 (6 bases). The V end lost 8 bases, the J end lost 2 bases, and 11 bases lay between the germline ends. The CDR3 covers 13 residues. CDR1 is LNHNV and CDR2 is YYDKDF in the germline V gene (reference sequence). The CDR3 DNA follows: TGTGCCACCGGACAGAGATACACAGATACGCAGTATTTT. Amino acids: CATGQRYTDTQYF.

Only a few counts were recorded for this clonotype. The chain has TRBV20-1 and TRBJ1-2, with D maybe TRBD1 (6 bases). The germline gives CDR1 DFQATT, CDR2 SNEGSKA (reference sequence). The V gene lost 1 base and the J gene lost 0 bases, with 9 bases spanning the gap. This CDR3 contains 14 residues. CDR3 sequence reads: CSARGDTTNYGYTF. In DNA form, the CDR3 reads TGCAGTGCTAGAGGGGACACAACTAACTATGGCTACACCTTC.

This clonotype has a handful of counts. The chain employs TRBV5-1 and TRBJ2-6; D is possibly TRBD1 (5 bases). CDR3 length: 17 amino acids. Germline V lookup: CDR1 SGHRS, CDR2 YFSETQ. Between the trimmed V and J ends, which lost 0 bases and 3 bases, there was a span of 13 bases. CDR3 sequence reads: CASSLVAGIGGANVLTF. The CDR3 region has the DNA TGCGCCAGCAGCTTGGTGGCAGGGATCGGTGGGGCCAACGTCCTGACTTTC.

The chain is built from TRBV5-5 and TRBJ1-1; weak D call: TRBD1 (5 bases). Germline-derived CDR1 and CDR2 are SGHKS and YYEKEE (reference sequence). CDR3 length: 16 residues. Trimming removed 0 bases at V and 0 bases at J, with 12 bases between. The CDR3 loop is CASSLVGGTMNTEAFF. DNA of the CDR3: TGTGCCAGCAGCTTGGTTGGGGGGACTATGAACACTGAAGCTTTCTTT.

CDR3 DNA: TGTGCCAGCACAGACAACAATGAGCAGTTCTTC. Its protein product is CASTDNNEQFF. This chain connects TRBV6-2 or TRBV6-3 to TRBJ2-1; no firm D call. This CDR3 has 11 amino acids. From germline, CDR1 is MNHEY and CDR2 SVGEGT. Trimming removed 7 bases from V and 5 bases from J, with 6 bases in between.

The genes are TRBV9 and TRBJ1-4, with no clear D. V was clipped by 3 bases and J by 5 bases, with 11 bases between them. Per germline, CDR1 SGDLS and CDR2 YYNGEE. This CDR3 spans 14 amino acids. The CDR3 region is CASSAGVGNEKLFF. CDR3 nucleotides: TGTGCCAGCAGCGCCGGGGTGGGCAATGAAAAACTGTTTTTT.

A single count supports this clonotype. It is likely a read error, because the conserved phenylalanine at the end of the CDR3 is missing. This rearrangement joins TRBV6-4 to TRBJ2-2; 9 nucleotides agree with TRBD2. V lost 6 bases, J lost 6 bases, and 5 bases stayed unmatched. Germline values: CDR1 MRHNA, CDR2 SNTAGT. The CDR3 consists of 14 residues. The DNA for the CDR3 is TGTGCCAGCAGCCGAGAGCGGGAGGCCGGGGAGCTGTTTCTT. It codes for CASSREREAGELFL.